This T cell receptor beta chain was obtained from a study of cytomegalovirus exposure and HLA in healthy donors. The study ran its PCR with 60 Vbeta and 13 Jbeta primers. Here immunoSEQ multiplex PCR was the method, and the copy in TCRdb shows in-frame clones only, minus some. This sample yields over 45,000 clones, of which approximately 80% are seen a single time; around 4% belongs to the top ten. Notes on the study in general: Indistinguishable V segments such as TRBV6-2 and TRBV6-3 were excluded. In a later analysis, donors in an Asian-associated ancestry cluster reportedly had fewer N-insertions in productive TCRs than the cohort mean. It emerged from a later analysis that several of the most significant clusters appeared to be linked to common viral pathogens. Through in vitro validation, three CMV-associated chains were shown to be specific for CMV antigens.

Regarding this clone: What it binds is unknown.

The ends were cut back, 2 bases at V and 2 bases at J, with 14 bases in the middle. In germline, CDR1 is MNHNS, CDR2 SASEGT. There are 16 residues in the CDR3. The chain recombines TRBV6-1 with TRBJ2-3, with no clear D. This TCR was sampled from a man younger than 40 in good health and CMV-seronegative. The sequencing input was PBMCs. The CDR3 sequence: CASSEQQVLITDTQYF. DNA of the CDR3: TGTGCCAGCAGTGAACAGCAGGTACTGATCACAGATACGCAGTATTTT.